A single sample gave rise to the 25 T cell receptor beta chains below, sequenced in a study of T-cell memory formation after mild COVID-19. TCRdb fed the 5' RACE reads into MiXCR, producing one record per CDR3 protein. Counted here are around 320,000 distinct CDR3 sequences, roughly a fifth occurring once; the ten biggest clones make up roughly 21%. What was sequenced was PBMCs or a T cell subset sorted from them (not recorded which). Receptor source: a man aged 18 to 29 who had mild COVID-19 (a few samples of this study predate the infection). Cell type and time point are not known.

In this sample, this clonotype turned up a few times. CDR3 protein: CASSWGGSGMNTEAFF. As DNA, the CDR3 is TGTGCCAGCAGCTGGGGGGGATCGGGTATGAACACTGAAGCTTTCTTT. V gene TRBV3-1 combines with J gene TRBJ1-1; D possibly corresponds to TRBD1 (5 bases). V was trimmed by 5 bases and J by 0 bases, leaving 16 bases between them. The CDR3 covers 16 residues. Germline V gene lookup returns CDR1 LGHDT and CDR2 YNNKEL (reference sequence). The full variable domain, its missing parts supplied by reference TRBV3-1 and TRBJ1-1, is DTAVSQTPKYLVTQMGNDKSIKCEQNLGHDTMYWYKQDSKKFLKIMFSYNNKELIINETVPNRFSPKSPDKAHLNLHINSLELGDSAVYFCASSWGGSGMNTEAFFGQGTRLTVV.

The CDR3: CASNSGGLGDTQYF. CDR3 nucleotides: TGTGCCAGCAACAGCGGGGGGCTTGGGGATACGCAGTATTTT. The chain combines TRBV9 with TRBJ2-3; 9 nucleotides align to TRBD2. Germline V gene data show CDR1 as SGDLS and CDR2 as YYNGEE. The CDR3 length is 14 residues. V gave up 6 bases and J gave up 6 bases; unmatched junction bases: 8.

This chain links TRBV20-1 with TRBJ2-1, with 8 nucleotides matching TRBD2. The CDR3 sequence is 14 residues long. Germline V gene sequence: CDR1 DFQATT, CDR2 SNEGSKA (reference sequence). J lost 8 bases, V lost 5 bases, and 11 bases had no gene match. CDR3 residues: CSARHPAGGDEQFF. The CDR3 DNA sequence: TGCAGTGCTCGCCATCCCGCGGGGGGAGATGAGCAGTTCTTC.

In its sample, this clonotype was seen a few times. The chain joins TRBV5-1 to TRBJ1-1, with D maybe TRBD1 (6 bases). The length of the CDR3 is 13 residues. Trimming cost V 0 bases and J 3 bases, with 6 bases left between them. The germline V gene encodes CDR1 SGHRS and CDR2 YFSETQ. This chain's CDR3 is CASSLGTDTEAFF. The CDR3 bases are TGCGCCAGCAGCTTGGGGACAGACACTGAAGCTTTCTTT.

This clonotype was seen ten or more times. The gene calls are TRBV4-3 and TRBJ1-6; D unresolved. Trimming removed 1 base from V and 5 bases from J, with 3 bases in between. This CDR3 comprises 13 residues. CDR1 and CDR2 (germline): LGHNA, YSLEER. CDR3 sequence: CASSQVNNSPLHF. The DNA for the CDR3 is TGCGCCAGCAGCCAAGTAAATAATTCACCCCTCCACTTT.

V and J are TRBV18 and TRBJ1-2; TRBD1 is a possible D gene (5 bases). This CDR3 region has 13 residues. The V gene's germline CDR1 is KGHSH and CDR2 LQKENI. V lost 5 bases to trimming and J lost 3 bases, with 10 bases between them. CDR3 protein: CASSFGRDYGYTF. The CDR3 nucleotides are TGTGCCAGCTCATTCGGCAGGGACTATGGCTACACCTTC.

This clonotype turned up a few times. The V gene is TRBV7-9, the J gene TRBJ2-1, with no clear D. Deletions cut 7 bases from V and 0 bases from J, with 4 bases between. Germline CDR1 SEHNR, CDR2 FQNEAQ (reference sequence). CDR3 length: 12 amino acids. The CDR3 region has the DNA TGTGCCAGCACCCCCTCCTACAATGAGCAGTTCTTC. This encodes CASTPSYNEQFF.

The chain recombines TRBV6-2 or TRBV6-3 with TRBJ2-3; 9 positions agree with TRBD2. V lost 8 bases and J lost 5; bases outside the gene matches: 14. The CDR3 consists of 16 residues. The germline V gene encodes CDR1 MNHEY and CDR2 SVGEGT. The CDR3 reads CASLPIGGGAGDTQYF. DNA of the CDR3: TGTGCCAGCCTCCCGATAGGCGGGGGGGCAGGAGATACGCAGTATTTT.

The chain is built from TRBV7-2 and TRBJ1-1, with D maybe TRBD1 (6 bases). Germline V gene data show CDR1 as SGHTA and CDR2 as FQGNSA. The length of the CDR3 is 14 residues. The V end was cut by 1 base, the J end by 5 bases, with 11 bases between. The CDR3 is CASSLGGAWTEAFF. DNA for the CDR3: TGTGCCAGCAGCTTAGGGGGGGCATGGACTGAAGCTTTCTTT.

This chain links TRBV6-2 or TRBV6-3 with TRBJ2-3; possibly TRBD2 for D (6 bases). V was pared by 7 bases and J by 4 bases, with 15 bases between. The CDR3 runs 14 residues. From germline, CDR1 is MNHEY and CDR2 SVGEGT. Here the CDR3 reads CASTSGGAPDTQYF. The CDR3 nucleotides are TGTGCCAGCACAAGCGGCGGGGCGCCAGATACGCAGTATTTT.

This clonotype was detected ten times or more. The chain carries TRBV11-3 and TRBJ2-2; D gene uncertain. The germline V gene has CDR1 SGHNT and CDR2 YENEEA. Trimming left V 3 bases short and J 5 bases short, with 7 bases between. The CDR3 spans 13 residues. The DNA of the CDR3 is TGTGCCAGCAGCTTTCTGACAACCGGGGAGCTGTTTTTT. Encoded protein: CASSFLTTGELFF.

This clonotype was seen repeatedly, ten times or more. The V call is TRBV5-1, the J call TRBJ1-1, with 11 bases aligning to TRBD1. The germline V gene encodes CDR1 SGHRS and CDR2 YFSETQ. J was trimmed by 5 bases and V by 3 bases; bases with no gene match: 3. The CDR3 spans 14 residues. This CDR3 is CASSSGQGGTEAFF. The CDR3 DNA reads TGCGCCAGCAGCTCGGGACAGGGGGGAACTGAAGCTTTCTTT.

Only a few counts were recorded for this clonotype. The CDR3 DNA follows: TGTGCTAGTGGTTCAGGGGCAGGGGTGAACACTGAAGCTTTCTTT. Encoded protein: CASGSGAGVNTEAFF. V gene TRBV12-5 combines with J gene TRBJ1-1; D might be TRBD1 (6 bases). CDR3 length: 15 residues. V shed 4 bases and J shed 0 bases, with 12 bases lying between them. From germline, CDR1 is LGHNT and CDR2 FRNRAP. Full variable domain (remainder filled in from reference TRBV12-5 and TRBJ1-1): DARVTQTPRHKVTEMGQEVTMRCQPILGHNTVFWYRQTMMQGLELLAYFRNRAPLDDSGMPKDRFSAEMPDATLATLKIQPSEPRDSAVYFCASGSGAGVNTEAFFGQGTRLTVV.

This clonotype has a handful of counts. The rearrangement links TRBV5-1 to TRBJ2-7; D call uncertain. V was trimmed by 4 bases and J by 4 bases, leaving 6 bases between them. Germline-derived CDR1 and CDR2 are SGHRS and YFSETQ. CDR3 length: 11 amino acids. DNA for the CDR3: TGCGCCAGCAGCCCGAAATACGAGCAGTACGTC. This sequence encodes CASSPKYEQYV.

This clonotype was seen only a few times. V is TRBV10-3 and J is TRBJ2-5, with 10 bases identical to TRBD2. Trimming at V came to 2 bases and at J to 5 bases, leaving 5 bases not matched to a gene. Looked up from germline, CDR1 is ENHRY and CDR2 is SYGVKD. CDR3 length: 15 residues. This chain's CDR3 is CAISEASGGEETQYF. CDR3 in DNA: TGTGCCATCAGTGAGGCTAGCGGGGGAGAGGAGACCCAGTACTTC.

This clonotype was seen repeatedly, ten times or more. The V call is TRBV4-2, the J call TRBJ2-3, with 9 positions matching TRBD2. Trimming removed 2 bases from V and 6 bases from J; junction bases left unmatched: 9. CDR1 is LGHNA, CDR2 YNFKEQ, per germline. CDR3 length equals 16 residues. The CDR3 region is CASSQLSGGPSDTQYF. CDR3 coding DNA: TGTGCCAGCAGCCAACTGAGCGGGGGGCCATCCGATACGCAGTATTTT.

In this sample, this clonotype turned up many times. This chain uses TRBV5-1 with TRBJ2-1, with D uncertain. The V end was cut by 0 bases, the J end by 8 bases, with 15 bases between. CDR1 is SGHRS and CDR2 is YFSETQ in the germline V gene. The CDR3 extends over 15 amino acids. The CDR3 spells CASSLEQVLLDEQFF. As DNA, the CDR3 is TGCGCCAGCAGCTTGGAGCAAGTCCTACTTGATGAGCAGTTCTTC.

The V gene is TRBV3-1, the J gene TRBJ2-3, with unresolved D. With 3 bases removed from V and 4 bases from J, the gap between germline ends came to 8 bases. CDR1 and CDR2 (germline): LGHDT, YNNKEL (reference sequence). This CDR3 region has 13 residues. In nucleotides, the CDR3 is TGTGCCAGCAGCCAGCAGGAACCAGATACGCAGTATTTT. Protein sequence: CASSQQEPDTQYF.

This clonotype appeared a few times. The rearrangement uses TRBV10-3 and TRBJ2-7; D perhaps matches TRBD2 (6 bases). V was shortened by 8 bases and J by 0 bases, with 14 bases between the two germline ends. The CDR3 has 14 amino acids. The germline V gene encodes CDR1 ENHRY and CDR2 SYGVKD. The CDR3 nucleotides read TGTGCCATCCGGCGGGAAGAGGGCTCCTACGAGCAGTACTTC. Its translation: CAIRREEGSYEQYF.

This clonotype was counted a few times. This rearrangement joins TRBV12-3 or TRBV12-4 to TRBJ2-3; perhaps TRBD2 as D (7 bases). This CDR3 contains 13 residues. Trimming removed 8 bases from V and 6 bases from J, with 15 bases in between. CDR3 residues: CASQLGGPDTQYF. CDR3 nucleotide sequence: TGTGCCAGCCAATTGGGGGGGCCGGATACGCAGTATTTT.

The CDR3 DNA sequence: TGTGCCAGCAGCCAAGAGCCGCGGGTACCGGGTGAGCAGTTCTTC. Residues: CASSQEPRVPGEQFF. The chain employs TRBV3-1 and TRBJ2-1, with D possibly TRBD2 on 5 matching bases. The V and J ends lost 0 bases and 9 bases respectively, with 15 bases between them. The CDR3 is 15 amino acids. CDR1 and CDR2 (germline): LGHDT, YNNKEL (reference sequence).

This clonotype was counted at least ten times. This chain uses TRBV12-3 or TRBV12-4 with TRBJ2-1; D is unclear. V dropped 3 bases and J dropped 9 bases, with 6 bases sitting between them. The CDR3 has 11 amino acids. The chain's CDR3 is CASSFWVEQFF. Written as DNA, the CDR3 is TGTGCCAGCAGTTTTTGGGTTGAGCAGTTCTTC.

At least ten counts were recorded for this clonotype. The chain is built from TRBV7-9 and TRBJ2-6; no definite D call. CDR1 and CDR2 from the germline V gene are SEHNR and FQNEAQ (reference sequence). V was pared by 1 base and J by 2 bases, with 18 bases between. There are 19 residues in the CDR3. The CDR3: CASSLGSVTPRAGANVLTF. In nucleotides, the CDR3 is TGTGCCAGCAGCTTAGGATCGGTGACTCCACGCGCTGGGGCCAACGTCCTGACTTTC.

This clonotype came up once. As DNA, the CDR3 is TGTGCCAGCAGCTTGGCCGGGACAGGGGCCAATCAGCCCCAGCATTTT. Protein sequence: CASSLAGTGANQPQHF. The genes are TRBV5-6 and TRBJ1-5; TRBD1 agrees at 10 bases. There are 16 residues in the CDR3. Looked up from germline, CDR1 is SGHDT and CDR2 is YYEEEE. Trimming cost V 0 bases and J 3 bases; bases outside gene matches: 3. Full variable domain (remainder filled in from reference TRBV5-6 and TRBJ1-5): DAGVTQSPTHLIKTRGQQVTLRCSPKSGHDTVSWYQQALGQGPQFIFQYYEEEERQRGNFPDRFSGHQFPNYSSELNVNALLLGDSALYLCASSLAGTGANQPQHFGDGTRLSIL.

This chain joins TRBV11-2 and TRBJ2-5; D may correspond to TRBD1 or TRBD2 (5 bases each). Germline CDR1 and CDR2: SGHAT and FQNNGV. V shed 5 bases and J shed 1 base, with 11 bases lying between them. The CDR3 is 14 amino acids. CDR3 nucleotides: TGTGCCAGCAGCCGGGGACCGATCCAAGAGACCCAGTACTTC. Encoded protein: CASSRGPIQETQYF.